This T cell receptor (beta chain) was obtained from a study of blood T cell repertoires in COVID-19. Looking at the study overall: Some COVID-19 samples were acute and others convalescent; all came from the United States, Italy and Spain. PBMCs, B-cell-depleted T cells, or T cells were the source of the cDNA or gDNA that made up the material.

Seattle patient enrollment occurred during active infection, with longitudinal follow-up thereafter. This clone was observed once. Germline-derived CDR1 and CDR2 are SNHLY and FYNNEI. The CDR3 runs to 15 residues. V was pared by 6 bases and J by 5 bases, with 7 bases of the junction left unmatched. Original handling: Reference gene primer amplification gave estimated nucleated cell counts. Assay used: immunoSEQ multiplex PCR; TCRdb lists only in-frame clones, some missing. That table gives V, J and clone size, and the DNA gave D and trimming. The sample gives approximately 500,000 clones, about 91% of which show up once; roughly 1% is in the top ten.

This chain uses TRBV2 with TRBJ2-1, with TRBD2 matching 10 bases. The TCR was taken from a man aged 18 to 35 with COVID-19, enrolled during active disease. The source material was peripheral blood. This CDR3 is CASRARTSGDNEQFF. In DNA form, the CDR3 reads TGTGCCAGCAGGGCACGGACTAGCGGCGACAATGAGCAGTTCTTC. Full variable domain (missing parts from reference TRBV2 and TRBJ2-1): EPEVTQTPSHQVTQMGQEVILRCVPISNHLYFYWYRQILGQKVEFLVSFYNNEISEKSEIFDDQFSVERPDGSNFTLKIRSTKLEDSAMYFCASRARTSGDNEQFFGPGTRLTVL.